This T cell receptor beta chain was identified in a study of T cells after yellow fever vaccination. Study-wide context: Any fraction with a low cell number was prepared using SMART-Seq v4 Ultra Low Input.

The CDR3 has 14 amino acids. The ends were cut back, 0 bases at V and 14 bases at J, with 14 bases in the middle. Germline V CDR1 and CDR2: SGHDN, FVKESK. Broader study findings: Clones that expanded after primary vaccination mostly reappeared after the booster (96% CD4, approximately 89% CD8).

On this clonotype: Its cognate antigen is unknown.

TCR cDNA was made by 5'RACE template switching, adding a universal primer site and UMIs. Via MiXCR, TCRdb re-called the 5' RACE reads, giving one row per CDR3 protein. The sample holds about 300,000 distinct CDR3 sequences; 8.5% to 10% are singletons and the top ten take approximately 3.3%. The sample here was CD4+ T cells sorted from PBMCs, taken 5 days after the yellow fever booster vaccination. V usage is TRBV14 and J usage is TRBJ1-6, with D possibly matching TRBD1 (5 bases). The TCR comes from a man younger than 30 who received the YFV17D yellow fever vaccine. CDR3 nucleotides: TGTGCCAGCAGCCAAGACCCCTACCGGGGGGCCCTCCACTTT. This sequence encodes CASSQDPYRGALHF.